The source of this TCR beta chain is a study of T cells in Graves' hyperthyroidism and ophthalmopathy. The table lists this clonotype with many counts. The germline CDR1 and CDR2 sequences are SGHTA and FQGNSA. The CDR3 loop spans 14 amino acids. Unmatched junction bases numbered 10, after V lost 4 bases and J lost 13 bases. Amplification of TCR beta CDR3 regions used RNA as the template. The study used the HTBI primer set for a first-round RT-PCR of the TCR CDR3. From the multiplex PCR reads, TCRdb called clonotypes with MiXCR, one entry per CDR3 protein. The table shows more than 500,000 distinct CDR3 sequences, with about 16% occurring only once.

The chain has TRBV7-2 and TRBJ2-2, with 9 bases that match TRBD1. The receptor comes from a woman in her thirties with Graves' ophthalmopathy. Input material: blood. CDR3 sequence reads: CASSSGTGRKWLFF. The DNA of the CDR3 is TGTGCCAGCAGCTCCGGGACAGGGAGGAAATGGCTGTTTTTT.